This TCR beta chain was observed in a study of blood T cells in healthy people across ages. About the research overall: Per every two T cells, about one barcoded beta molecule was captured by template switching. Study conclusions and caveats: Because donor CMV status was unknown, expanded clonotype changes were possibly confounded. Naive T cell percentage and TCR beta diversity correlated strongly.

CDR1 SEHNR and CDR2 FQNEAQ come from the germline V gene (reference sequence). The CDR3 contains 16 residues. Remarks on this clonotype: What it binds is unknown.

A second PCR of about 7 to 12 cycles used a sample-barcoded 5' primer and a J-beta primer mix. Each cDNA molecule, via a template-switch adaptor with 12 random nucleotides, was tagged. Via MiXCR, TCRdb re-called the 5' RACE reads, giving one row per CDR3 protein. The sample includes fewer than 1.5 million distinct CDR3 sequences, roughly 40% of them seen just once. The clonotype originates from a woman between 18 and 29 years old in good health. Sequencing was performed on blood. The chain carries TRBV7-9 and TRBJ2-4; D could derive from TRBD1 or TRBD2 (5 bases each). With the DNA end fitting TRBJ2-7 better, the J assignment may be wrong. The CDR3 protein is CASSSEFGDRFYEQYF. The CDR3 DNA reads as TGTGCCAGCAGCTCAGAGTTCGGGGACCGGTTCTACGAGCAGTACTTC.